Below, 23 T cell receptor beta chains from the same sample are listed, as sequenced in a study of T cells in Graves' hyperthyroidism and ophthalmopathy. Amplified TCR beta CDR3 regions came from RNA transcripts. HTBI primers drove first-round RT-PCR of the TCR CDR3. TCRdb called the multiplex PCR reads again in MiXCR, with one record for every CDR3 protein. The data show over 45,000 distinct CDR3 sequences, around half seen once. Sequencing input: peripheral blood or thyroid tissue (not recorded which). Source of these receptors: a woman aged 45-60 years with Graves' hyperthyroidism.

The table lists this clonotype with a count of one. The chain carries TRBV2 and TRBJ1-4; TRBD1 aligns across 9 bases. Per germline, CDR1 SNHLY and CDR2 FYNNEI. Germline trimming cut 6 bases from V and 8 bases from J; bases unmatched to any gene: 4. The CDR3 runs to 13 residues. This chain's CDR3 is CASRDRGWEKLFF. DNA of the CDR3: TGTGCCAGCAGGGACAGGGGCTGGGAAAAACTGTTTTTT.

This clonotype has more than one count but fewer than ten. The rearrangement uses TRBV6-2 or TRBV6-3 and TRBJ2-7; TRBD2 aligns across 9 bases. After removal of 1 base from V and 4 bases from J, the junction contained 8 bases not matched to a gene. The CDR3 is 16 residues long. The germline V gene has CDR1 MNHEY and CDR2 SVGEGT. CDR3 DNA: TGTGCCAGCAGTTACTATAGCGGGAGACCTCTTTACGAGCAGTACTTC. Translated, it gives CASSYYSGRPLYEQYF.

This clonotype was found many times. The CDR3 DNA follows: TGCAGTGCTAGAAACCTTCAAGGGTACACTGAAGCTTTCTTT. Amino acids: CSARNLQGYTEAFF. The rearrangement uses TRBV20-1 and TRBJ1-1; no firm D call. This CDR3 region has 14 residues. The germline gives CDR1 DFQATT, CDR2 SNEGSKA (reference sequence). Trimming took 2 bases from V and 3 from J, leaving 13 bases between them.

V and J are TRBV9 and TRBJ2-5, with a tentative D call TRBD2 (5 bases). Trimming left V 0 bases short and J 2 bases short, with 5 bases between. The germline V gene encodes CDR1 SGDLS and CDR2 YYNGEE. This CDR3 is built from 13 residues. CDR3: CASSVAGQETQYF. CDR3 bases: TGTGCCAGCAGCGTAGCGGGACAAGAGACCCAGTACTTC.

This clonotype was picked up many times. The V call is TRBV28, the J call TRBJ1-5, with TRBD1 as a possible D gene (5 bases). The CDR3 extends over 14 amino acids. Germline CDR1 is MDHEN and CDR2 is SYDVKM. Trimming cost V 3 bases and J 6 bases, with 12 bases left between them. The CDR3 nucleotides read TGTGCCAGCAGTTTCGCAGGGAAAGGTCAGCCCCAGCATTTT. As protein: CASSFAGKGQPQHF. The full variable domain, rest sourced from reference TRBV28 and TRBJ1-5, is DVKVTQSSRYLVKRTGEKVFLECVQDMDHENMFWYRQDPGLGLRLIYFSYDVKMKEKGDIPEGYSVSREKKERFSLILESASTNQTSMYLCASSFAGKGQPQHFGDGTRLSIL.

The rearrangement links TRBV28 to TRBJ1-5; no clear D. The V gene's germline CDR1 is MDHEN and CDR2 SYDVKM. The CDR3 is 13 residues long. Trimming removed 8 bases from V and 4 bases from J, with 12 bases in between. The CDR3 DNA follows: TGTGCCAGCGACTTCGCCCGAAATCAGCCCCAGCATTTT. Amino acid sequence: CASDFARNQPQHF.

This clonotype showed up just a few times. V usage is TRBV28 and J usage is TRBJ2-7; D might be TRBD1 (5 bases). The CDR3 spans 12 residues. Per germline, CDR1 MDHEN and CDR2 SYDVKM. Between the trimmed V and J ends, which lost 7 bases and 5 bases, there was a span of 12 bases. The CDR3 reads CASTPGSNEQYF. CDR3 sequence (DNA): TGTGCCAGCACCCCAGGGTCTAACGAGCAGTACTTC.

V usage is TRBV29-1 and J usage is TRBJ2-3; D could derive from TRBD1 or TRBD2 (6 bases each). Germline loops: CDR1 SQVTM, CDR2 ANQGSEA. This CDR3 has 16 residues. V was cut by 5 bases and J by 1 base, with 19 bases left in between. The DNA of the CDR3 is TGCAGCGTTCCAGGTTTCGGGGGCCCCCGCACAGATACGCAGTATTTT. Its translation: CSVPGFGGPRTDTQYF.

This clonotype was counted many times. V is TRBV12-3 or TRBV12-4 and J is TRBJ1-4; no clear D. The CDR3 is 14 amino acids. V was trimmed by 3 bases and J by 8 bases, leaving 13 bases between them. This chain's CDR3 is CASSLGPTQEKLFF. CDR3 bases: TGTGCCAGCAGTTTGGGCCCCACGCAAGAAAAACTGTTTTTT.

This chain uses TRBV6-1 with TRBJ2-5; D remains ambiguous. The CDR3 covers 13 residues. Germline lookup yields CDR1 MNHNS and CDR2 SASEGT. Trimming shortened V by 4 bases and J by 1 base, and 7 bases separated the two germline ends. The CDR3, as DNA: TGTGCCAGCAGTGGAAACCTCCAAGAGACCCAGTACTTC. Protein: CASSGNLQETQYF.

The rearrangement uses TRBV20-1 and TRBJ2-7, with 8 positions matching TRBD1. V lost 4 bases, J lost 1 base, and 3 bases stayed unmatched. Germline V gives CDR1 DFQATT, CDR2 SNEGSKA (reference sequence). CDR3 length: 13 residues. CDR3 sequence reads: CSAIDRGSYEQYF. The CDR3, as DNA: TGCAGTGCTATCGACAGGGGATCCTACGAGCAGTACTTC.

This clonotype was recorded many times. This chain uses TRBV6-6 with TRBJ2-2, with 10 bases matching TRBD1. CDR3 size: 17 residues. V lost 4 bases, J lost 3 bases, and 8 bases stayed unmatched. Germline V lookup: CDR1 MNHNY, CDR2 SVGAGI (reference sequence). For the CDR3, the DNA is TGTGCCAGCAGTTCGTCTGTCGGGACAGGGGACACCGGGGAGCTGTTTTTT. Encoded protein: CASSSSVGTGDTGELFF.

This clonotype appeared a few times. V is TRBV25-1 and J is TRBJ2-5; tentatively, D is TRBD2 (5 bases). The V and J ends lost 2 bases and 4 bases respectively, with 11 bases between them. CDR3 length: 14 residues. Germline values: CDR1 MGHDK, CDR2 SYGVNS. The CDR3 loop reads CASSEIGVRETQYF. The CDR3 nucleotides read TGTGCCAGCAGTGAAATCGGGGTAAGAGAGACCCAGTACTTC. The complete variable domain, with remaining parts taken from reference TRBV25-1 and TRBJ2-5, reads EADIYQTPRYLVIGTGKKITLECSQTMGHDKMYWYQQDPGMELHLIHYSYGVNSTEKGDLSSESTVSRIRTEHFPLTLESARPSHTSQYLCASSEIGVRETQYFGPGTRLLVL.

In its sample, this clonotype was seen a few times. The genes are TRBV25-1 and TRBJ1-2, with 11 bases lining up with TRBD1. Germline V gives CDR1 MGHDK, CDR2 SYGVNS. Trimming took 4 bases from V and 6 from J; bases not matched to a gene: 10. This CDR3 contains 16 residues. The CDR3 region has the DNA TGTGCCAGCAGTGCAATAGACGGGACAGGGGGTAATGGCTACACCTTC. Protein: CASSAIDGTGGNGYTF.

The chain links TRBV12-3 or TRBV12-4 to TRBJ1-5; 8 positions agree with TRBD1. The CDR3 has 15 amino acids. V was pared by 6 bases and J by 6 bases, with 10 bases of the junction left unmatched. CDR3 amino acids: CASREAGQGGQPQHF. The CDR3 region has the DNA TGTGCCAGCAGGGAAGCCGGACAGGGAGGTCAGCCCCAGCATTTT.

This clonotype was seen repeatedly, ten times or more. V is TRBV7-3 and J is TRBJ1-6, with 7 bases matching TRBD1. The CDR3 runs 13 residues. CDR1 is SGHTA, CDR2 FQGTGA, per germline. Trimming cost V 4 bases and J 9 bases; bases outside gene matches: 3. The CDR3 region is CASSSRQGSPLHF. For the CDR3, the DNA is TGTGCCAGCAGCTCCAGACAGGGTTCACCCCTCCACTTT.

This clonotype was found many times. This sequence joins TRBV20-1 and TRBJ2-5, with D unresolved. Trimming removed 6 bases at V and 2 bases at J, with 10 bases between. In germline, CDR1 is DFQATT, CDR2 SNEGSKA (reference sequence). The CDR3 has 12 amino acids. For the CDR3, the DNA is TGCAGTGCCCCCCTCGAACAAGAGACCCAGTACTTC. This translates into CSAPLEQETQYF.

This clonotype was observed a single time. A read error may explain this, as a much larger clone is one base away. The V and J genes are TRBV4-1 and TRBJ2-2; 8 nucleotides match TRBD1. The CDR3 is 15 residues long. Looked up from germline, CDR1 is MGHRA and CDR2 is YSYEKL. The DNA for the CDR3 is TGCGCCAGCAGACTCGGGGCAGGGGGCACCGAGGAGCTGTTTTTT. It translates to CASRLGAGGTEELFF.

The rearrangement uses TRBV2 and TRBJ1-2; a possible D gene is TRBD1 (6 bases). Germline CDR1 SNHLY, CDR2 FYNNEI. This CDR3 comprises 13 residues. The ends were cut back, 4 bases at V and 3 bases at J, with 9 bases in the middle. The CDR3 DNA reads TGTGCCAGCAGTGTCGGGGGCGACTATGGCTACACCTTC. It yields the protein CASSVGGDYGYTF.

This clonotype came up once. The chain combines TRBV20-1 with TRBJ1-4; 12 bases align to TRBD1. V lost 3 bases, J lost 6 bases, and 8 bases stayed unmatched. CDR1 is DFQATT, CDR2 SNEGSKA, per germline (reference sequence). This CDR3 comprises 16 residues. Written as DNA, the CDR3 is TGCAGTGCTAGGGCCGGGACAGGGGGCTTGGATGAAAAACTGTTTTTT. Translated: CSARAGTGGLDEKLFF.

The J gene is TRBJ1-1, the V gene TRBV7-9; the match to TRBD1 covers 8 bases. The length of the CDR3 is 14 residues. V trimming: 3 bases; J trimming: 5 bases; junction bases outside the gene matches: 5. Germline CDR1 and CDR2: SEHNR and FQNEAQ (reference sequence). The CDR3 reads CASSFRTGWTEAFF. CDR3 coding DNA: TGTGCCAGCAGCTTCCGGACAGGGTGGACTGAAGCTTTCTTT.

In this sample, this clonotype turned up once. J is TRBJ2-1 and V is TRBV9, with D possibly being TRBD2 (6 bases). Per germline, CDR1 SGDLS and CDR2 YYNGEE. Trimming took off 4 bases at V and 3 bases at J, with 14 bases between the two ends. The length of the CDR3 is 15 residues. The CDR3 bases are TGTGCCAGCAGCCCCGAGGGGACTTTCTACAATGAGCAGTTCTTC. Its translation: CASSPEGTFYNEQFF.

As regards this clonotype: Sequence at one end of the junction differs from germline and may be a read error. V and J are TRBV2 and TRBJ2-3; 10 positions agree with TRBD1. CDR3 length equals 13 residues. In germline, CDR1 is SNHLY, CDR2 FYNNEI. The CDR3 is CASKRDRGDTQYF. The CDR3 DNA reads as TGTGCAAGCAAACGGGACAGGGGAGATACGCAGTATTTT.